This TCR beta chain was sequenced during a study of naive and memory T cell subsets. From germline, CDR1 is SQVTM and CDR2 ANQGSEA. V was clipped by 8 bases and J by 2 bases; unmatched bases: 10. The CDR3 is made up of 15 amino acids. Only a few counts were recorded for this clonotype. An equimolar mix of two oligonucleotides served as the beta constant-region primer for TRBC1 and TRBC2. TCRdb passed the UMI-ligation and nested PCR reads through MiXCR, listing each CDR3 protein once. This sample has approximately 140,000 distinct CDR3 sequences, with 15% to 20% found just once. CD8 T cells were positively selected from what remained after CD4 positive selection.

The gene calls are TRBV29-1 and TRBJ2-3; 10 bases agree with TRBD2. The receptor comes from a human donor in good health. Sequenced: naive CD4+ T cells from blood. The CDR3 region is CSYIAGGHSTDTQYF. CDR3 DNA: TGCAGCTATATAGCGGGAGGACATTCCACAGATACGCAGTATTTT.